What follows are 13 T cell receptor beta chains derived from one specimen sequenced in a study of identical twins. TCRdb passed the 5' RACE reads through MiXCR, listing each CDR3 protein once. The sample has 1.5 million to 2 million distinct CDR3 sequences, more than 30% seen once. The sequencing sample was made of cord blood. The receptors shown here come from a newborn girl in good health.

This clonotype was seen a few times. This chain links TRBV20-1 with TRBJ2-5; 10 bases are shared with TRBD2. Germline V CDR1 and CDR2: DFQATT, SNEGSKA (reference sequence). The ends lost 1 base at V and 11 bases at J; junction bases unmatched: 16. The CDR3 extends over 16 amino acids. The CDR3 sequence: CSARASSGSLYNEQYF. CDR3 nucleotide sequence: TGCAGTGCTAGAGCCTCTAGCGGGAGCTTATACAATGAGCAGTACTTC.

The chain combines TRBV4-1 with TRBJ1-5; D gene unclear. V lost 0 bases to trimming and J lost 2 bases, with 8 bases between them. The CDR3 runs 15 residues. Germline V gene sequence: CDR1 MGHRA, CDR2 YSYEKL. CDR3 sequence reads: CASSQDVWGNQPQHF. Written as DNA, the CDR3 is TGCGCCAGCAGCCAAGATGTCTGGGGCAATCAGCCCCAGCATTTT.

V is TRBV20-1 and J is TRBJ2-7, with TRBD2 matching over 12 bases. Germline CDR1 reads DFQATT; CDR2 reads SNEGSKA (reference sequence). V shed 5 bases and J 4 bases; nucleotides not matched to a gene: 6. The CDR3 is 14 residues long. The CDR3 region is CSAFLAGGPYEQYF. In nucleotides, the CDR3 is TGCAGTGCTTTCCTAGCGGGAGGGCCATACGAGCAGTACTTC.

This clonotype showed up just a few times. Written as DNA, the CDR3 is TGCAGTGCTAGAGATGGAGTAGCGGGGGATATTGTCGAGCAGTACTTC. Its protein product is CSARDGVAGDIVEQYF. This chain joins TRBV20-1 and TRBJ2-7; 9 nucleotides line up with TRBD2. Trimming cost V 0 bases and J 6 bases; bases outside gene matches: 12. Germline CDR1 DFQATT, CDR2 SNEGSKA (reference sequence). The CDR3 loop spans 16 amino acids.

This clonotype was observed a handful of times. The chain carries TRBV6-2 or TRBV6-3 and TRBJ2-4; TRBD2 matches at 12 bases. This CDR3 contains 14 residues. Germline lookup yields CDR1 MNHEY and CDR2 SVGEGT. V lost 6 bases to trimming and J lost 9 bases; unmatched junction nucleotides: 6. CDR3 in amino acids: CASRLAGGSGIQYF. Here the CDR3 DNA reads TGTGCCAGCAGGCTAGCGGGAGGGTCTGGCATTCAGTACTTC.

The V call is TRBV3-1, the J call TRBJ2-3; tentatively, D is TRBD1 (5 bases). This CDR3 spans 14 amino acids. Trimming removed 6 bases at V and 5 bases at J, with 15 bases between. Germline values: CDR1 LGHDT, CDR2 YNNKEL (reference sequence). The CDR3 sequence is CASRTEGAGDTQYF. The CDR3 DNA reads as TGTGCCAGCAGGACTGAAGGGGCAGGAGATACGCAGTATTTT.

The rearrangement uses TRBV12-5 and TRBJ1-4; D is ambiguous. Germline loops: CDR1 LGHNT, CDR2 FRNRAP. The CDR3 length is 12 residues. V lost 0 bases to trimming and J lost 7 bases, with 3 bases between them. CDR3 nucleotide sequence: TGTGCTAGTGGTTTGGTACGTGAAAAACTGTTTTTT. This translates into CASGLVREKLFF.

In its sample, this clonotype was seen a few times. This chain connects TRBV4-1 to TRBJ2-3; D is ambiguous. This CDR3 contains 13 residues. Trimming took 4 bases from V and 5 from J, leaving 10 bases between them. The V gene's germline CDR1 is MGHRA and CDR2 YSYEKL. The CDR3: CASSLAAKDTQYF. The CDR3 DNA sequence: TGCGCCAGCAGCCTAGCAGCGAAAGATACGCAGTATTTT.

This clonotype occurred a few times. The chain joins TRBV7-6 to TRBJ2-7; perhaps D is TRBD1 or TRBD2 (7 bases each). Between the trimmed V and J ends, which lost 4 bases and 1 base, there was a span of 14 bases. Germline V gene lookup returns CDR1 SGHVS and CDR2 FNYEAQ. The CDR3 has 15 amino acids. For the CDR3, the DNA is TGTGCCAGCAGCTCAGGGGGGGGGCGATCCTACGAGCAGTACTTC. Protein: CASSSGGGRSYEQYF.

This clonotype was seen only a few times. This chain connects TRBV27 to TRBJ2-7; TRBD2 matches 10 bases. Germline-derived CDR1 and CDR2 are MNHEY and SMNVEV (reference sequence). The CDR3 is 13 residues long. J gave up 4 bases and V 5 bases, and 2 bases lay outside the gene matches. DNA of the CDR3: TGTGCCAGCAGTAGTAGCGGGAGGTACGAGCAGTACTTC. This codes for CASSSSGRYEQYF.

The rearrangement uses TRBV27 and TRBJ2-7; D gene unclear. The CDR3 extends over 13 amino acids. Germline CDR1 MNHEY, CDR2 SMNVEV (reference sequence). Deletions cut 4 bases from V and 2 bases from J, with 9 bases between. The CDR3 loop reads CASSSQGTYEQYF. The CDR3 nucleotides read TGTGCCAGCAGTTCCCAAGGGACCTACGAGCAGTACTTC.

This clonotype was counted only a few times. The rearrangement joins TRBV20-1 to TRBJ2-1, with TRBD2 identical over 13 bases. With V trimmed by 1 base and J by 3 bases, 6 bases remained unmatched. This CDR3 comprises 17 residues. Germline V lookup: CDR1 DFQATT, CDR2 SNEGSKA (reference sequence). The CDR3, as DNA: TGCAGTGCTAGAGTACCACTAGCGGGGGGGCACTACAATGAGCAGTTCTTC. Translation gives CSARVPLAGGHYNEQFF.

The rearrangement uses TRBV28 and TRBJ2-4; D could derive from TRBD1 or TRBD2 (7 bases each). There are 19 residues in the CDR3. Germline-derived CDR1 and CDR2 are MDHEN and SYDVKM. The germline V and J ends were trimmed by 3 bases and 0 bases, with 21 bases remaining between them. In nucleotides, the CDR3 is TGTGCCAGCAGTTTTCTAAGGAGGGGAGGGGGCGAAGCCAAAAACATTCAGTACTTC. Translating it yields CASSFLRRGGGEAKNIQYF.